The 9 T cell receptor beta chains below come from one sample, sequenced in a study of T cell changes during pregnancy in multiple sclerosis. Sequenced by immunoSEQ multiplex PCR; TCRdb stores in-frame clones only, minus some. The table includes about 59,000 clones, about 93% detected once. The material was CD8+ T cells from peripheral blood mononuclear cells, obtained in the third trimester of pregnancy. The receptors here all came from a female donor with multiple sclerosis, enrolled in a pregnancy study.

V is TRBV19 and J is TRBJ2-1, with 8 positions matching TRBD2. V shed 0 bases and J 7 bases; nucleotides not matched to a gene: 5. The CDR3 consists of 15 residues. Per the germline V gene, CDR1 is LNHDA and CDR2 is SQIVND (reference sequence). The CDR3 here is CASSIEGSGTNEQFF. The CDR3 DNA is TGTGCCAGTAGTATAGAGGGTAGCGGGACAAATGAGCAGTTCTTC.

For the CDR3, the DNA is TGTGCCAGCAAAACCTATAGTAGCGCCGACAAGTACCAAGAGACCCAGTACTTC. Amino acid sequence: CASKTYSSADKYQETQYF. The rearrangement joins TRBV28 to TRBJ2-5; D perhaps matches TRBD2 (5 bases). The length of the CDR3 is 18 residues. Trimming removed 7 bases from V and 0 bases from J, with 24 bases in between. Germline lookup yields CDR1 MDHEN and CDR2 SYDVKM.

In its sample, this clone is medium-sized. V usage is TRBV4-1 and J usage is TRBJ1-1; no clear D gene. Germline CDR1 MGHRA, CDR2 YSYEKL. Trimming cost V 6 bases and J 1 base, with 6 bases left between them. This CDR3 has 12 residues. In DNA form, the CDR3 reads TGCGCCAGCAGACTAGGGAACACTGAAGCTTTCTTT. Its translation is CASRLGNTEAFF.

The chain uses TRBV27 and TRBJ2-1, with TRBD2 identical over 7 bases. CDR3 length: 18 residues. CDR1 MNHEY and CDR2 SMNVEV come from the germline V gene (reference sequence). V was pared by 1 base and J by 4 bases, with 13 bases of the junction left unmatched. CDR3 sequence (DNA): TGTGCCAGCAGTTTATGGGGGAAGCCAGCGGGGAGGTACAATGAGCAGTTCTTC. Translated, it gives CASSLWGKPAGRYNEQFF.

The rearrangement links TRBV27 to TRBJ2-3; D call uncertain. Germline CDR1 MNHEY, CDR2 SMNVEV (reference sequence). The CDR3 runs to 11 residues. V was trimmed by 11 bases and J by 8 bases, leaving 14 bases between them. The CDR3 nucleotides read TGTGCCGTCCGGGTGGGTGGTACGCAGTATTTT. Its protein product is CAVRVGGTQYF.

The chain has TRBV7-9 and TRBJ2-1; D not certain. Germline lookup yields CDR1 SEHNR and CDR2 FQNEAQ (reference sequence). This CDR3 spans 16 amino acids. V lost 5 bases and J lost 2, with 16 bases in between. CDR3 sequence: CASSPRAEPAYNEQFF. CDR3 DNA sequence: TGTGCCAGCAGCCCACGAGCTGAACCGGCCTACAATGAGCAGTTCTTC. Drawing the rest from reference TRBV7-9 and TRBJ2-1, the complete variable domain is DTGVSQNPRHKITKRGQNVTFRCDPISEHNRLYWYRQTLGQGPEFLTYFQNEAQLEKSRLLSDRFSAERPKGSFSTLEIQRTEQGDSAMYLCASSPRAEPAYNEQFFGPGTRLTVL.

This rearrangement joins TRBV9 to TRBJ2-7, with 7 bases matching TRBD1. Germline values: CDR1 SGDLS, CDR2 YYNGEE. The CDR3 contains 16 residues. V trimming: 0 bases; J trimming: 2 bases; junction bases outside the gene matches: 8. This chain's CDR3 is CASSVGVVGQTYEQYF. CDR3 in DNA: TGTGCCAGCAGCGTAGGGGTTGTGGGACAGACCTACGAGCAGTACTTC. The entire variable domain, with the rest obtained from reference TRBV9 and TRBJ2-7, is as follows: DSGVTQTPKHLITATGQRVTLRCSPRSGDLSVYWYQQSLDQGLQFLIQYYNGEERAKGNILERFSAQQFPDLHSELNLSSLELGDSALYFCASSVGVVGQTYEQYFGPGTRLTVT.

This chain connects TRBV4-3 to TRBJ1-2, with D unclear. V lost 2 bases to trimming and J lost 6 bases, with 16 bases between them. The CDR3 extends over 15 amino acids. The germline CDR1 and CDR2 sequences are LGHNA and YSLEER. In nucleotides, the CDR3 is TGCGCCAGCAGCCAAAAAAGGACCGGGAGAAATGGCTACACCTTC. This sequence encodes CASSQKRTGRNGYTF.

Worth noting for this clone: Germline and junction disagree at one end, which may indicate a read error. V gene TRBV20-1 combines with J gene TRBJ1-1; perhaps TRBD1 as D (5 bases). Germline values: CDR1 DFQATT, CDR2 SNEGSKA (reference sequence). The CDR3 loop spans 11 amino acids. The CDR3 bases are TGCAGTGCTAGGGATATGGAAGGGGCCGTGTTT. Translating it yields CSARDMEGAVF.